This TCR beta chain was captured by sequencing in a study of PD-1 blockade in classical Hodgkin lymphoma. This clone has only one observation. Its antigen is currently unknown. Overall study findings and caveats: No one has yet defined what causes the repertoire differences, which may be disease activity or prior therapy.

Every one of the patients relapsed after autologous stem cell transplantation (brentuximab vedotin exposure was variable). This table comes from immunoSEQ multiplex PCR, and its TCRdb copy is limited to in-frame clones, with some not included. The sample shows fewer than 55,000 clones, 88% of them seen only once. This CDR3 is built from 15 residues. V dropped 3 bases and J dropped 6; count of bases not matched to a gene: 5. Germline V CDR1 and CDR2: MDHEN, SYDVKM. The receptor was derived from a human donor with classical Hodgkin lymphoma. The gene calls are TRBV28 and TRBJ2-3; 11 bases map to TRBD2. The starting material was peripheral blood mononuclear cells (PBMCs), obtained at baseline. The CDR3 coding sequence is TGTGCCAGCAGTTTCTCGCTAGCGGGAGGTGATACGCAGTATTTT. Translating gives CASSFSLAGGDTQYF.